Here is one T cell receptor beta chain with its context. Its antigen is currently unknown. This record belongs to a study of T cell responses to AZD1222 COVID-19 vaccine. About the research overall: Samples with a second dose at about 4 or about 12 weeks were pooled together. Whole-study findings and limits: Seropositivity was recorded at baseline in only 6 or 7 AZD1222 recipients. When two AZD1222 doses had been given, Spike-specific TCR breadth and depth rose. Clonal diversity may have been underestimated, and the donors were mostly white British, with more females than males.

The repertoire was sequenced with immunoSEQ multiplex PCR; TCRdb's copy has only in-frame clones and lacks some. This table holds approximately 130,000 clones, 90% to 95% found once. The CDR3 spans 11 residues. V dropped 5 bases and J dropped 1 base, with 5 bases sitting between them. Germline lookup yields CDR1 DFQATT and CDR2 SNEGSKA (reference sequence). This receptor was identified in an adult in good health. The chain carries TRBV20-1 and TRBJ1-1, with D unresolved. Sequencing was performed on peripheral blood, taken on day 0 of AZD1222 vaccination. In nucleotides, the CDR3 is TGCAGTGCTGTCGGGAACACTGAAGCTTTCTTT. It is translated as CSAVGNTEAFF.